This entry lists 2 T cell receptor beta chains sequenced from one sample in a study of control samples from healthy donors and cancer patients. Data came from immunoSEQ multiplex PCR; TCRdb stores just in-frame clones and leaves some out. The sample holds about 48,000 clones; over 85% are singletons and the top ten take about 25%. Sequenced input: PBMCs. The receptors shown here come from a woman between 50 and 59 years old with head and neck cancer.

The chain combines TRBV9 with TRBJ1-2, with D perhaps matching TRBD1 (5 bases). Per the germline V gene, CDR1 is SGDLS and CDR2 is YYNGEE. Between the trimmed V and J ends, which lost 0 bases and 4 bases, there was a span of 10 bases. The CDR3 runs to 14 residues. CDR3 in amino acids: CASSVEVGPYGYTF. In DNA form, the CDR3 reads TGTGCCAGCAGCGTAGAGGTGGGGCCCTATGGCTACACCTTC.

This clone was found once. The rearrangement links TRBV10-3 to TRBJ2-3; D gene uncertain. The CDR3 is made up of 17 amino acids. Germline V CDR1 and CDR2: ENHRY, SYGVKD. V lost 4 bases, J lost 0 bases, and 17 bases lay in between. The CDR3 coding sequence is TGTGCCATCAGTGCGACCTCGACATTTACTAGCACAGATACGCAGTATTTT. Translated: CAISATSTFTSTDTQYF.